The 28 T cell receptor beta chains in this list originate from one sample, sequenced in a study of T cells in localized non-small cell lung cancer. Clones were read by immunoSEQ multiplex PCR, and TCRdb kept only the in-frame ones, dropping some. This sample carries around 25,000 clones, about 94% of them seen once, and the ten largest clones take approximately 2.9%. The source was peripheral blood, collected before any cancer treatment. The receptors stem from a woman between 35 and 75 years old with stage I lung adenocarcinoma.

The V gene is TRBV21-1, the J gene TRBJ2-7; the table gives TRBD1 as D, unverified against the DNA. TRBV21-1 is reported as a pseudogene. The CDR3 contains 15 residues. The DNA of the CDR3 is TGTGCCAGCAGCAAGGTTGACAGGGGTACCTACGAGCAGTACTTC. Its translation: CASSKVDRGTYEQYF.

The chain is built from TRBV5-8 and TRBJ2-1, with D tentatively TRBD2 (5 bases). V was pared by 4 bases and J by 5 bases, with 19 bases between. Germline V gene data show CDR1 as SGHTS and CDR2 as YDEGEE. The CDR3 has 16 residues. The CDR3, as DNA: TGTGCCAGCAGCCCGGAAGGAAAGCGGAGAAACAATGAGCAGTTCTTC. Encoded protein: CASSPEGKRRNNEQFF.

The J gene is TRBJ1-2, the V gene TRBV6-1; D uncertain. Trimming removed 1 base from V and 2 bases from J, with 14 bases in between. The CDR3 sequence is 16 residues long. Germline assignment: CDR1 MNHNS and CDR2 SASEGT. CDR3 loop: CASSEVSPVMNYGYTF. The CDR3 nucleotides are TGTGCCAGCAGTGAAGTCTCGCCTGTCATGAACTATGGCTACACCTTC.

This rearrangement joins TRBV29-1 to TRBJ2-1; 12 bases map to TRBD2. The CDR3 loop spans 15 amino acids. In germline, CDR1 is SQVTM, CDR2 ANQGSEA. Unmatched junction bases numbered 6, after V lost 3 bases and J lost 6 bases. DNA for the CDR3: TGCAGCGTTGACGGACTAGCGGGAACCTTCAATGAGCAGTTCTTC. Protein: CSVDGLAGTFNEQFF.

The gene calls are TRBV6-5 and TRBJ2-3, with D hard to call. The V gene lost 0 bases and the J gene lost 2 bases, with 9 bases spanning the gap. CDR3 length: 15 residues. CDR1 and CDR2 from the germline V gene are MNHEY and SVGAGI. The CDR3 sequence: CASSYSAVHTDTQYF. The CDR3 coding sequence is TGTGCCAGCAGTTACTCGGCAGTCCACACAGATACGCAGTATTTT.

V usage is TRBV4-1 and J usage is TRBJ2-7; TRBD2 aligns across 13 bases. The V segment lost 3 bases and the J segment 4 bases; nucleotides outside the gene matches: 3. The CDR3 totals 15 residues. The germline V gene encodes CDR1 MGHRA and CDR2 YSYEKL. The CDR3 loop is CASSHGLAGVYEQYF. The CDR3 coding sequence is TGCGCCAGCAGCCACGGACTAGCGGGAGTTTACGAGCAGTACTTC.

The chain combines TRBV6-6 with TRBJ2-1; D call uncertain. The ends were cut back, 2 bases at V and 10 bases at J, with 15 bases in the middle. The CDR3 covers 14 residues. Looked up from germline, CDR1 is MNHNY and CDR2 is SVGAGI (reference sequence). The CDR3 sequence: CASSYSKIGSEQFF. CDR3 bases: TGTGCCAGCAGTTACAGTAAGATTGGATCCGAGCAGTTCTTC.

The V call is TRBV7-2, the J call TRBJ2-3; D is unresolved. The CDR3 consists of 13 residues. Germline V gene sequence: CDR1 SGHTA, CDR2 FQGNSA. V lost 1 base and J lost 6, with 8 bases in between. The CDR3 sequence is CASSLEPPDTQYF. The CDR3 region has the DNA TGTGCCAGCAGCTTAGAACCTCCGGATACGCAGTATTTT.

The chain couples TRBV28 to TRBJ2-1; D remains unclear. The CDR3 extends over 13 amino acids. Germline V gene sequence: CDR1 MDHEN, CDR2 SYDVKM. The CDR3 sequence is CAGSTTQTNEQFF. In DNA form, the CDR3 reads TGTGCAGGAAGTACTACACAGACCAATGAGCAGTTCTTC.

This clone occurred a few times. The chain uses TRBV7-9 and TRBJ1-3; no definite D call. This CDR3 spans 14 amino acids. The V end lost 1 base, the J end lost 4 bases, and 8 bases lay between the germline ends. Germline CDR1 reads SEHNR; CDR2 reads FQNEAQ (reference sequence). CDR3 amino acids: CASSLGFGGNTIYF. The CDR3 region has the DNA TGTGCCAGCAGCTTAGGTTTTGGGGGAAACACCATATATTTT.

The chain uses TRBV7-9 and TRBJ1-3, with D unclear. Germline CDR1 SEHNR, CDR2 FQNEAQ (reference sequence). Trimming shortened V by 1 base and J by 0 bases, and 13 bases separated the two germline ends. The CDR3 is 17 amino acids. The CDR3 here is CASSLEGVSSSGNTIYF. In DNA, the CDR3 is TGTGCCAGCAGCTTAGAAGGTGTGTCCTCCTCTGGAAACACCATATATTTT.

V is TRBV7-9 and J is TRBJ2-5; no definite D call. This CDR3 spans 14 amino acids. Germline loops: CDR1 SEHNR, CDR2 FQNEAQ (reference sequence). Trimming pared 1 base from V and 2 bases from J, leaving 8 bases between. The CDR3 DNA follows: TGTGCCAGCAGCTTAGGGGCCCTACAAGAGACCCAGTACTTC. Translating it yields CASSLGALQETQYF.

The rearrangement joins TRBV19 to TRBJ2-1; 10 positions match TRBD1. The CDR3 has 15 amino acids. The germline CDR1 and CDR2 sequences are LNHDA and SQIVND (reference sequence). V was pared by 4 bases and J by 8 bases, with 8 bases of the junction left unmatched. CDR3 amino acids: CASSNFATGGYEQFF. The CDR3 DNA reads as TGTGCCAGTAGTAATTTCGCGACAGGGGGCTATGAGCAGTTCTTC. Full variable domain (remainder filled in from reference TRBV19 and TRBJ2-1): DGGITQSPKYLFRKEGQNVTLSCEQNLNHDAMYWYRQDPGQGLRLIYYSQIVNDFQKGDIAEGYSVSREKKESFPLTVTSAQKNPTAFYLCASSNFATGGYEQFFGPGTRLTVL.

This chain joins TRBV6-1 and TRBJ1-5; D might be TRBD1 (5 bases). Germline V gene data show CDR1 as MNHNS and CDR2 as SASEGT. Between the trimmed V and J ends, which lost 3 bases and 10 bases, there was a span of 13 bases. This CDR3 is built from 13 residues. In nucleotides, the CDR3 is TGTGCCAGCAGTGACACCGGGACCGGACCCCAGCATTTT. Its translation: CASSDTGTGPQHF.

The chain recombines TRBV7-9 with TRBJ2-1; 10 nucleotides agree with TRBD2. Germline CDR1 is SEHNR and CDR2 is FQNEAQ (reference sequence). Germline trimming cut 3 bases from V and 2 bases from J; bases unmatched to any gene: 1. This CDR3 is built from 15 residues. CDR3: CASSFGTSAYNEQFF. The CDR3 DNA follows: TGTGCCAGCAGCTTTGGGACTAGCGCCTACAATGAGCAGTTCTTC.

This rearrangement joins TRBV4-1 to TRBJ1-2, with TRBD1 as a possible D gene (5 bases). Looked up from germline, CDR1 is MGHRA and CDR2 is YSYEKL. This CDR3 region has 14 residues. Trimming cost V 2 bases and J 3 bases, with 10 bases left between them. The CDR3 nucleotides read TGCGCCAGCAGCCAATCGCTGGGGCACTATGGCTACACCTTC. It is translated as CASSQSLGHYGYTF.

This chain connects TRBV7-9 to TRBJ2-3; D gene ambiguous. Germline V gene lookup returns CDR1 SEHNR and CDR2 FQNEAQ (reference sequence). Between the trimmed V and J ends, which lost 5 bases and 0 bases, there was a span of 12 bases. The CDR3 covers 15 residues. Written as DNA, the CDR3 is TGTGCCAGCAGCCCCTTCGGCGGTAGCACAGATACGCAGTATTTT. It yields the protein CASSPFGGSTDTQYF.

This chain links TRBV5-1 with TRBJ2-2; 10 nucleotides align to TRBD1. Germline V gene data show CDR1 as SGHRS and CDR2 as YFSETQ. J lost 6 bases, V lost 3 bases, and 2 bases had no gene match. The CDR3 has 14 residues. The CDR3 protein is CASSWGQGPGELFF. CDR3 DNA: TGCGCCAGCAGCTGGGGACAGGGGCCCGGGGAGCTGTTTTTT.

This chain links TRBV28 with TRBJ2-7; D is unclear. V lost 1 base to trimming and J lost 7 bases, with 5 bases between them. The length of the CDR3 is 11 residues. Per the germline V gene, CDR1 is MDHEN and CDR2 is SYDVKM. CDR3 amino acids: CASSLLREQYF. CDR3 nucleotide sequence: TGTGCCAGCAGTTTATTGCGGGAGCAGTACTTC.

This clone was seen once. V gene TRBV7-9 combines with J gene TRBJ2-3; TRBD2 aligns across 7 bases. With 4 bases clipped from V and 2 bases from J, the junction kept 18 bases outside the gene matches. CDR1 is SEHNR, CDR2 FQNEAQ, per germline (reference sequence). CDR3 length equals 19 residues. The CDR3 loop reads CASSSNRGRKAGPTDTQYF. The CDR3 nucleotides are TGTGCCAGCAGCTCGAACCGGGGGAGGAAAGCGGGACCCACAGATACGCAGTATTTT.

Here the CDR3 DNA reads TGTGCCAGCACCGGTCTTAACACAGATACGCAGTATTTT. It yields the protein CASTGLNTDTQYF. J is TRBJ2-3 and V is TRBV2; D remains unclear. The length of the CDR3 is 13 residues. V lost 7 bases and J lost 2, with 10 bases in between. Germline V gene data show CDR1 as SNHLY and CDR2 as FYNNEI.

Worth noting for this clone: Mismatch with germline at one junction end may stem from a read error. This rearrangement joins TRBV7-9 to TRBJ2-1; 8 nucleotides agree with TRBD2. Germline assignment: CDR1 SEHNR and CDR2 FQNEAQ (reference sequence). The CDR3 extends over 19 amino acids. CDR3 nucleotides: TGTGCCAGCAGTTTAGCCCGTGGGGGGCGAACGGGAGGGCCCAATGAGCAGTTCTTC. It codes for CASSLARGGRTGGPNEQFF.

The chain links TRBV28 to TRBJ2-1; D remains unclear. CDR1 is MDHEN, CDR2 SYDVKM, per germline. The V end was cut by 4 bases, the J end by 13 bases, with 26 bases between. The CDR3 covers 16 residues. Here the CDR3 DNA reads TGTGCCAGCAGTTCCCTGGGGTTCTCCCGGATTCGGATTCAGTTCTTC. Translated, it gives CASSSLGFSRIRIQFF.

The chain recombines TRBV5-1 with TRBJ2-7, with a tentative D call TRBD2 (6 bases). Germline CDR1 is SGHRS and CDR2 is YFSETQ. Trimming cost V 1 base and J 4 bases, with 24 bases left between them. CDR3 length: 18 residues. The CDR3 coding sequence is TGCGCCAGCAGCTTGAGGTCCCAGGGCGAAGCGGGTTCTTACGAGCAGTACTTC. Encoded protein: CASSLRSQGEAGSYEQYF.

This clone occurred once. The chain uses TRBV4-1 and TRBJ2-5, with D maybe TRBD2 (6 bases). With 1 base removed from V and 4 bases from J, the gap between germline ends came to 13 bases. Germline CDR1 reads MGHRA; CDR2 reads YSYEKL. The CDR3 loop spans 15 amino acids. Here the CDR3 reads CASSQAGVLGETQYF. The CDR3 region has the DNA TGCGCCAGCAGCCAAGCGGGAGTGCTGGGAGAGACCCAGTACTTC.

The chain is built from TRBV19 and TRBJ2-1; 8 positions agree with TRBD1. V trimming: 5 bases; J trimming: 0 bases; junction bases outside the gene matches: 3. Germline V CDR1 and CDR2: LNHDA, SQIVND (reference sequence). This CDR3 spans 15 amino acids. CDR3 bases: TGTGCCAGTAGTCGGACAGGGAGCTCCTACAATGAGCAGTTCTTC. Protein product: CASSRTGSSYNEQFF.

The chain uses TRBV2 and TRBJ2-4, with 13 bases fitting TRBD2. This CDR3 region has 15 residues. Per germline, CDR1 SNHLY and CDR2 FYNNEI. V shed 6 bases, J shed 7 bases, and the junction held 6 bases outside the gene matches. CDR3 sequence reads: CASSGLAGVRNIQYF. In DNA form, the CDR3 reads TGTGCCAGCAGCGGACTAGCGGGAGTCAGGAACATTCAGTACTTC.

CDR3 nucleotides: TGCAGCGTTGGGGACAGGGGGTGGACTGAAGCTTTCTTT. This codes for CSVGDRGWTEAFF. The chain has TRBV29-1 and TRBJ1-1; 11 nucleotides match TRBD1. The CDR3 length is 13 residues. With V trimmed by 4 bases and J by 5 bases, 3 bases remained unmatched. The germline V gene has CDR1 SQVTM and CDR2 ANQGSEA.